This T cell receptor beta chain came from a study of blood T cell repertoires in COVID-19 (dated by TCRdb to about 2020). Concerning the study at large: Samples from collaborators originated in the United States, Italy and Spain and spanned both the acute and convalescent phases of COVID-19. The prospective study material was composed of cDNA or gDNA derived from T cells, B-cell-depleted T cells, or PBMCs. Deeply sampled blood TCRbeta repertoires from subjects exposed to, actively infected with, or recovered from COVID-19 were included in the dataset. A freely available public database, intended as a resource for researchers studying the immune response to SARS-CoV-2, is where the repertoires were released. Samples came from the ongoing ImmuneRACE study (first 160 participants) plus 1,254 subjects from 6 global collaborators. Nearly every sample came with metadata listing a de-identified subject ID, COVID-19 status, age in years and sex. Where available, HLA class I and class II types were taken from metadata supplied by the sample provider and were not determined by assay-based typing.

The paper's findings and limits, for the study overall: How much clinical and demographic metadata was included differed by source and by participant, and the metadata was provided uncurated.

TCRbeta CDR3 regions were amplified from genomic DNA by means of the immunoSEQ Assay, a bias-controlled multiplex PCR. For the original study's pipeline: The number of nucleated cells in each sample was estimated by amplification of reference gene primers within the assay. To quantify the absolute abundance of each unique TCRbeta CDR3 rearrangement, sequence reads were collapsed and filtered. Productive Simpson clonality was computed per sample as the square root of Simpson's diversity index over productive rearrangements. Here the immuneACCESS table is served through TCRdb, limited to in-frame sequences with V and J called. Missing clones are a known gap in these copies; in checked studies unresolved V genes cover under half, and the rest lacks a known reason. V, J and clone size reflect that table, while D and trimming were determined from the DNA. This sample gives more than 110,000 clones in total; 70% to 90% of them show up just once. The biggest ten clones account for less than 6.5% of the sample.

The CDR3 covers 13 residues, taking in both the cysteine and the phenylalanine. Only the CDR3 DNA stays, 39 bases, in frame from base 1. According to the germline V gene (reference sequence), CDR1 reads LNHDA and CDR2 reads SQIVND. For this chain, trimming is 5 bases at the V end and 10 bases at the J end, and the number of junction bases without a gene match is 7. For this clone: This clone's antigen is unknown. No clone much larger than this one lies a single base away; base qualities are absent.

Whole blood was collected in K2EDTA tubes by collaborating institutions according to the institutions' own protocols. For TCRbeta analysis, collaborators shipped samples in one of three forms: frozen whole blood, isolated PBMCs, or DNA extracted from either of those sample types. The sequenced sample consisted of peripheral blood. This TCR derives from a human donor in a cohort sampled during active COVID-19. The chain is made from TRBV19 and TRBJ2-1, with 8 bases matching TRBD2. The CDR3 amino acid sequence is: CASSPGRVGEQFF. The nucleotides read TGTGCCAGTAGTCCCGGGAGGGTTGGCGAGCAGTTCTTC.